The 20 T cell receptor beta chains presented below share a single source sample, sequenced in a study of T-cell reconstitution after alpha-beta-depleted transplantation in children. Unique molecular identifiers were incorporated during preparation of the TCRbeta library. TCRdb re-called the PCR reads through MiXCR, storing one row per CDR3 protein. The repertoire holds roughly 400,000 distinct CDR3 sequences, with around two fifths as singletons. Sequenced here: PBMCs, sampled before TCRalphabeta/CD19-depleted stem cell transplant. The origin of the receptors is a girl aged 2-10 years with aplastic anemia, due to receive a stem cell transplant.

V and J are TRBV20-1 and TRBJ1-1; the D is unclear. The CDR3 is 14 residues long. The V end lost 3 bases, the J end lost 3 bases, and 14 bases lay between the germline ends. Per the germline V gene, CDR1 is DFQATT and CDR2 is SNEGSKA (reference sequence). CDR3 sequence reads: CSARRVLGDTEAFF. CDR3 coding DNA: TGCAGTGCTAGGAGGGTCCTAGGTGACACTGAAGCTTTCTTT.

The chain joins TRBV7-2 to TRBJ1-5; D is ambiguous. V shed 2 bases and J shed 6 bases, with 11 bases lying between them. Germline-derived CDR1 and CDR2 are SGHTA and FQGNSA. This CDR3 region has 14 residues. The CDR3 spells CASSLLGEAQPQHF. The CDR3 DNA reads TGTGCCAGCAGCTTACTCGGGGAAGCTCAGCCCCAGCATTTT.

The rearrangement uses TRBV5-1 and TRBJ2-1; D is ambiguous. V was shortened by 0 bases and J by 10 bases, with 11 bases between the two germline ends. CDR1 is SGHRS and CDR2 is YFSETQ in the germline V gene. The CDR3 sequence is 13 residues long. The CDR3 DNA reads TGCGCCAGCAGCTTGGGCCCAGCCCGGGAGCAGTTCTTC. Amino acids: CASSLGPAREQFF. The full variable domain, with the rest looked up from reference TRBV5-1 and TRBJ2-1, is KAGVTQTPRYLIKTRGQQVTLSCSPISGHRSVSWYQQTPGQGLQFLFEYFSETQRNKGNFPGRFSGRQFSNSRSEMNVSTLELGDSALYLCASSLGPAREQFFGPGTRLTVL.

This chain joins TRBV20-1 and TRBJ2-7; TRBD2 aligns across 7 bases. The CDR3 runs 14 residues. Germline lookup yields CDR1 DFQATT and CDR2 SNEGSKA (reference sequence). Germline trimming cut 6 bases from V and 2 bases from J; bases unmatched to any gene: 10. The CDR3 coding sequence is TGCAGTGCGGCCAGTGGGGAGGGCCCCTACGAGCAGTACTTC. Translation: CSAASGEGPYEQYF.

This clonotype was found a few times. V and J are TRBV20-1 and TRBJ2-1, with 8 bases that match TRBD2. V lost 3 bases to trimming and J lost 4 bases; unmatched junction nucleotides: 11. This CDR3 is built from 16 residues. CDR1 DFQATT and CDR2 SNEGSKA come from the germline V gene (reference sequence). The CDR3 bases are TGCAGTGCTAGGAAGATTAGCGGGATTACTTACAATGAGCAGTTCTTC. Protein sequence: CSARKISGITYNEQFF.

This clonotype was seen repeatedly, ten times or more. The chain uses TRBV7-2 and TRBJ2-5; D might be TRBD2 (5 bases). Germline lookup yields CDR1 SGHTA and CDR2 FQGNSA. V lost 2 bases and J 4 bases, leaving 11 bases between the germline ends. CDR3 length: 14 residues. This CDR3 reads CASSLTLGLETQYF. Here the CDR3 DNA reads TGTGCCAGCAGCTTAACACTAGGTCTAGAGACCCAGTACTTC.

The rearrangement joins TRBV20-1 to TRBJ2-3; possibly TRBD1 or TRBD2 for D (5 bases each). The germline gives CDR1 DFQATT, CDR2 SNEGSKA (reference sequence). The germline V and J ends were trimmed by 0 bases and 2 bases, with 18 bases remaining between them. The CDR3 runs to 17 residues. The CDR3 region has the DNA TGCAGTGCTAGAGATCGCCCCGAGGGGACCGACACAGATACGCAGTATTTT. Translated, it gives CSARDRPEGTDTDTQYF.

The chain couples TRBV28 to TRBJ1-2; D is perhaps TRBD1 (5 bases). The germline V gene has CDR1 MDHEN and CDR2 SYDVKM. V lost 6 bases and J lost 3, with 14 bases in between. This CDR3 comprises 14 residues. As DNA, the CDR3 is TGTGCCAGCAGCTTCCCAGACAGATACTATGGCTACACCTTC. Its protein is CASSFPDRYYGYTF.

This chain links TRBV11-2 with TRBJ2-5; D unresolved. Germline assignment: CDR1 SGHAT and CDR2 FQNNGV. This CDR3 has 13 amino acids. V dropped 4 bases and J dropped 0 bases, with 6 bases sitting between them. The CDR3 sequence: CASSYQYQETQYF. The CDR3 DNA follows: TGTGCCAGCAGCTACCAGTACCAAGAGACCCAGTACTTC.

Ten or more counts support this clonotype. The CDR3 DNA reads as TGTGCCAGCAGCCAAGTCAACAGCGCCTACGAGCAGTACTTC. Encoded protein: CASSQVNSAYEQYF. The rearrangement uses TRBV4-2 and TRBJ2-7; no clear D gene. Trimming removed 1 base from V and 2 bases from J, with 9 bases in between. This CDR3 comprises 14 residues. Germline loops: CDR1 LGHNA, CDR2 YNFKEQ.

This chain's CDR3 is CSARGSSTGELFF. CDR3 sequence (DNA): TGCAGTGCTAGAGGGTCTAGCACCGGGGAGCTGTTTTTT. V is TRBV20-1 and J is TRBJ2-2; D is uncertain. The V and J ends lost 1 base and 4 bases respectively, with 7 bases between them. The germline V gene has CDR1 DFQATT and CDR2 SNEGSKA (reference sequence). The CDR3 totals 13 residues.

This clonotype has a count of ten or more. This sequence joins TRBV12-3 or TRBV12-4 and TRBJ2-1; 10 positions match TRBD2. The CDR3 is 17 residues long. The V gene end was trimmed by 2 bases and the J gene end by 8 bases; junction bases not matched to a gene: 12. CDR3 bases: TGTGCCAGCAGTTTATTTTTTCGTAGCGGGAGGTCCGATGAGCAGTTCTTC. Translation gives CASSLFFRSGRSDEQFF.

The chain uses TRBV12-3 or TRBV12-4 and TRBJ2-3; D unclear. The CDR3 spans 12 residues. Trimming shortened V by 2 bases and J by 6 bases, and 6 bases separated the two germline ends. The CDR3 bases are TGTGCCAGCAGTTTATTCCCCGATACGCAGTATTTT. Residues: CASSLFPDTQYF.

The chain has TRBV11-2 and TRBJ2-5; D remains ambiguous. Trimming shortened V by 3 bases and J by 7 bases, and 9 bases separated the two germline ends. Per germline, CDR1 SGHAT and CDR2 FQNNGV. The CDR3 runs 12 residues. CDR3 DNA sequence: TGTGCCAGCAGCTTTATGAGAGGGACCCAGTACTTC. Translating it yields CASSFMRGTQYF.

This clonotype was detected ten times or more. V and J are TRBV6-2 or TRBV6-3 and TRBJ2-7; no clear D gene. This CDR3 has 11 amino acids. The V gene lost 1 base and the J gene lost 5 bases, with 3 bases spanning the gap. From germline, CDR1 is MNHEY and CDR2 SVGEGT. CDR3: CASSYYHEQYF. The CDR3 DNA follows: TGTGCCAGCAGTTACTACCACGAGCAGTACTTC.

The chain carries TRBV5-1 and TRBJ2-5, with 7 nucleotides matching TRBD1. The CDR3 is 14 amino acids. J was trimmed by 4 bases and V by 2 bases; bases with no gene match: 5. Germline CDR1 and CDR2: SGHRS and YFSETQ. The CDR3 nucleotides are TGCGCCAGCAGCTTAAGACAGGGTTTAGAGACCCAGTACTTC. Protein: CASSLRQGLETQYF.

The V call is TRBV20-1, the J call TRBJ2-1; D call uncertain. Germline-derived CDR1 and CDR2 are DFQATT and SNEGSKA (reference sequence). The CDR3 spans 14 residues. With 6 bases removed from V and 10 bases from J, the gap between germline ends came to 22 bases. CDR3 sequence (DNA): TGCAGTGCCCCCCGAAACCCCTTTGACTGGGAGCAGTTCTTC. Its translation: CSAPRNPFDWEQFF.

This clonotype was detected many times. The CDR3 bases are TGTGCCAGCAGTATCAAGACAGGAGGTCTAAATGAGCAGTTCTTC. Translation gives CASSIKTGGLNEQFF. V gene TRBV12-3 or TRBV12-4 combines with J gene TRBJ2-1; the D gene is possibly TRBD1 (6 bases). The CDR3 sequence is 15 residues long. Trimming removed 5 bases from V and 7 bases from J, with 18 bases in between.

The chain uses TRBV5-5 and TRBJ1-5; 7 nucleotides agree with TRBD1. Germline loops: CDR1 SGHKS, CDR2 YYEKEE (reference sequence). The CDR3 runs 15 residues. V shed 0 bases, J shed 6 bases, and the junction held 6 bases outside the gene matches. CDR3 in DNA: TGTGCCAGCAGCTTGGCCGAGACAGGGAGTCAGCCCCAGCATTTT. Its translation: CASSLAETGSQPQHF.

Many counts were recorded for this clonotype. The rearrangement links TRBV12-3 or TRBV12-4 to TRBJ1-1; perhaps TRBD1 as D (5 bases). This CDR3 region has 15 residues. V shed 0 bases and J shed 6 bases, with 14 bases lying between them. DNA for the CDR3: TGTGCCAGCAGTTTAGCCCCCCCCCAGGGCGCTGAAGCTTTCTTT. Translated, it gives CASSLAPPQGAEAFF.